One and the same sample provided the 14 T cell receptor beta chains below, sequenced in a study of regulatory T cells in long-lasting Graves disease. According to the study, TCR beta libraries were built with iRepertoire HTBI primers and CDR3-region Arm-PCR. In TCRdb, the multiplex PCR reads were re-called with MiXCR into one record per CDR3 protein. The table includes about 210,000 distinct CDR3 sequences, approximately 18% detected once. Time point in this sample: newly diagnosed GD, antithyroid drugs for less than 3 months. Construction of the TCR library relied on RNA isolated from PBMCs. This sample was also put to use in a study of T cells in Graves' hyperthyroidism and ophthalmopathy.

Sequencing was performed on peripheral blood mononuclear cells (PBMCs), taken at new diagnosis, from a patient treated with antithyroid drugs. All receptors come from a woman aged 25 to 39 with Graves disease.

The table lists this clonotype with many counts. A clone one base away is much larger, so this may be a read error. The chain has TRBV7-2 and TRBJ2-2, with a possible D match to TRBD1 (6 bases). The length of the CDR3 is 14 residues. Between the trimmed V and J ends, which lost 7 bases and 1 base, there was a span of 10 bases. Germline CDR1 and CDR2: SGHTA and FQGNSA. As DNA, the CDR3 is TGTGCCAGCACCCCGACAGGGAACACCGGGGAGCTGTTTTTT. Translated, it gives CASTPTGNTGELFF.

Worth noting for this clonotype: Just one base apart from a much larger clone, this may be a read error. J is TRBJ2-2 and V is TRBV29-1; D is unclear. The CDR3 loop spans 14 amino acids. The V gene lost 4 bases and the J gene lost 2 bases, with 11 bases spanning the gap. CDR1 SQVTM and CDR2 ANQGSEA come from the germline V gene. CDR3 in amino acids: CSVGSMFNTGELFF. The CDR3 region has the DNA TGCAGCGTTGGGAGCATGTTCAACACCGGGGAGCTGTTTTTT.

The CDR3 region is CASNPFGGETQYF. DNA for the CDR3: TGTGCCAGCAACCCTTTTGGGGGCGAGACCCAGTACTTC. The chain links TRBV9 to TRBJ2-5, with TRBD1 as a possible D gene (6 bases). The germline V gene has CDR1 SGDLS and CDR2 YYNGEE. Trimming stripped 6 bases from V and 5 bases from J, with 14 bases between. The CDR3 spans 13 residues. Based on the CDR3 plus reference TRBV9 and TRBJ2-5, the full variable domain is DSGVTQTPKHLITATGQRVTLRCSPRSGDLSVYWYQQSLDQGLQFLIQYYNGEERAKGNILERFSAQQFPDLHSELNLSSLELGDSALYFCASNPFGGETQYFGPGTRLLVL.

This clonotype came up many times. The chain uses TRBV7-2 and TRBJ1-1; a weak D match, TRBD1 (6 bases). V lost 5 bases to trimming and J lost 4 bases, with 20 bases between them. The CDR3 totals 16 residues. Per the germline V gene, CDR1 is SGHTA and CDR2 is FQGNSA. DNA of the CDR3: TGTGCCAGCAGCCGAGACAGGCAGAACCGCGGCACTGAAGCTTTCTTT. Its protein is CASSRDRQNRGTEAFF.

The chain uses TRBV9 and TRBJ1-1; D gene unclear. This CDR3 spans 14 amino acids. V was shortened by 4 bases and J by 1 base, with 11 bases between the two germline ends. The germline V gene has CDR1 SGDLS and CDR2 YYNGEE. The chain's CDR3 is CASSLMDRNTEAFF. CDR3 sequence (DNA): TGTGCCAGCAGCCTAATGGACCGGAACACTGAAGCTTTCTTT.

This clonotype was seen repeatedly, ten times or more. The rearrangement uses TRBV2 and TRBJ1-3; D not resolved. The CDR3 has 15 amino acids. Germline CDR1 reads SNHLY; CDR2 reads FYNNEI. The germline V and J ends were trimmed by 3 bases and 4 bases, with 13 bases remaining between them. The CDR3 here is CASSDQAATGNTIYF. The CDR3 nucleotides are TGTGCCAGCAGTGATCAGGCCGCGACCGGAAACACCATATATTTT.

This clonotype was picked up a small number of times. The chain recombines TRBV5-6 with TRBJ2-7; 10 nucleotides agree with TRBD1. V lost 0 bases to trimming and J lost 4 bases; unmatched junction nucleotides: 4. The CDR3 is made up of 15 amino acids. CDR1 and CDR2 from the germline V gene are SGHDT and YYEEEE. In DNA, the CDR3 is TGTGCCAGCAGCTTGGCGGGGACAGGGGAGTACGAGCAGTACTTC. It codes for CASSLAGTGEYEQYF. Based on the CDR3 plus reference TRBV5-6 and TRBJ2-7, the full variable domain is DAGVTQSPTHLIKTRGQQVTLRCSPKSGHDTVSWYQQALGQGPQFIFQYYEEEERQRGNFPDRFSGHQFPNYSSELNVNALLLGDSALYLCASSLAGTGEYEQYFGPGTRLTVT.

This clonotype was seen repeatedly, ten times or more. The V and J genes are TRBV11-2 and TRBJ2-5; the match to TRBD2 covers 8 bases. The V and J ends lost 4 bases and 2 bases, in that order; junction bases with no gene match: 9. The germline gives CDR1 SGHAT, CDR2 FQNNGV. CDR3 length: 16 amino acids. In DNA, the CDR3 is TGTGCCAGCAGCTACGAGCGGGGGCCGACTCAAGAGACCCAGTACTTC. It codes for CASSYERGPTQETQYF. The complete variable domain, with remaining parts taken from reference TRBV11-2 and TRBJ2-5, reads EAGVAQSPRYKIIEKRQSVAFWCNPISGHATLYWYQQILGQGPKLLIQFQNNGVVDDSQLPKDRFSAERLKGVDSTLKIQPAKLEDSAVYLCASSYERGPTQETQYFGPGTRLLVL.

This clonotype was observed at least ten times. CDR3 sequence reads: CAWRYFTEAFF. The CDR3, as DNA: TGTGCCTGGAGGTATTTCACTGAAGCTTTCTTT. V and J are TRBV30 and TRBJ1-1; D unclear. Trimming stripped 3 bases from V and 4 bases from J, with 6 bases between. The CDR3 spans 11 residues. Germline V gene data show CDR1 as GTSNPN and CDR2 as SVGIG (reference sequence).

The genes are TRBV20-1 and TRBJ2-3; TRBD2 agrees at 7 bases. Germline lookup yields CDR1 DFQATT and CDR2 SNEGSKA (reference sequence). The junction had 7 bases not matched to a gene; V was cut back by 3 bases and J by 4 bases. This CDR3 contains 14 residues. This CDR3 is CSASRVAGADTQYF. CDR3 DNA: TGCAGTGCTAGTCGGGTGGCGGGGGCAGATACGCAGTATTTT.

The table lists this clonotype with a few counts. V is TRBV11-2 and J is TRBJ2-1; maybe TRBD1 (5 bases). With 1 base removed from V and 8 bases from J, the gap between germline ends came to 15 bases. Per the germline V gene, CDR1 is SGHAT and CDR2 is FQNNGV. This CDR3 has 15 amino acids. CDR3 bases: TGTGCCAGCAGCTTAGCTAGGGGCTCTCGAGATGAGCAGTTCTTC. This encodes CASSLARGSRDEQFF.

The chain combines TRBV12-3 or TRBV12-4 with TRBJ2-1; 12 nucleotides match TRBD2. The CDR3 covers 17 residues. V lost 2 bases, J lost 4 bases, and 6 bases stayed unmatched. For the CDR3, the DNA is TGTGCCAGCAGTTTACAGCGGACTAGCGGGAATTACAATGAGCAGTTCTTC. Translating it yields CASSLQRTSGNYNEQFF.

This clonotype was seen repeatedly, ten times or more. The J gene is TRBJ2-1, the V gene TRBV27; D unresolved. From germline, CDR1 is MNHEY and CDR2 SMNVEV (reference sequence). V shed 5 bases and J shed 5 bases, with 10 bases lying between them. The CDR3 has 13 residues. In nucleotides, the CDR3 is TGTGCCAGCAGTCTTCAAGGGAACAATGAGCAGTTCTTC. Translated, it gives CASSLQGNNEQFF.

This clonotype was recorded many times. The genes are TRBV19 and TRBJ2-1; TRBD1 matches 8 bases. The CDR3 consists of 15 residues. Germline loops: CDR1 LNHDA, CDR2 SQIVND (reference sequence). Trimming took 10 bases from V and 5 from J; bases not matched to a gene: 13. The CDR3, as DNA: TGTGCCACCGATAGGGCACAGGGGGTACACAATGAGCAGTTCTTC. It codes for CATDRAQGVHNEQFF.